This T cell receptor beta chain was identified during a study of CD8+ T cells in alopecia areata. Study summary: The drug, tofacitinib, lasted 6 to 18 months, followed by 6 months off drug. General study points: Normal skin's resident alphabeta T cells are also sequenced in scalp samples.

Obtained from alopecia areata patients were lesional scalp punch biopsies along with peripheral blood. As for this clone: Its antigen is not identified.

Extraction and reverse transcription of RNA yielded cDNA as the sequencing template. Sequencing was performed with immunoSEQ multiplex PCR; in TCRdb, only in-frame clones are kept and a portion is missing. This sample yields roughly 170,000 clones, of which over 50% are seen a single time; about 15% belongs to the top ten. Per germline, CDR1 MNHEY and CDR2 SVGAGI. The CDR3 is 11 amino acids. Trimming removed 4 bases from V and 5 bases from J, with 5 bases in between. This chain connects TRBV6-5 to TRBJ2-5; D is unresolved. The specimen was CD4+ T cells sorted from blood, collected at week 0. The TCR comes from a human donor with alopecia areata. CDR3 in DNA: TGTGCCAGCAGTTTTGGTGAGACCCAGTACTTC. This encodes CASSFGETQYF.